Below are 30 T cell receptor beta chains sequenced from a single sample in a study of shared clonotypes between healthy human individuals (dated by TCRdb to 2019 to 2021). The method behind the library was the immunoSEQ multiplex PCR assay. In its TCRdb copy, this immuneACCESS table keeps in-frame sequences only and misses some clones. Where compared with another copy, unresolved V genes explain less than half of these, and the others have no known cause. A total of roughly 1.5 million clones appear in this sample, approximately 98% of them only once. The ten largest clones take up roughly 0.42% of the sample. The sequenced sample was naive CD4+ T cells sorted from blood. In the paper's terms, the cell subset or site label means: CD45RA+ positively selected. The receptors derive from a man under 40 in good health.

This clone was recorded only once. This chain links TRBV11-3 with TRBJ2-2; 7 nucleotides match TRBD2. V trimming: 5 bases; J trimming: 5 bases; junction bases outside the gene matches: 8. This CDR3 region has 15 residues. Germline-derived CDR1 and CDR2 are SGHNT and YENEEA. The chain's CDR3 is CASSPGTTFTGELFF. For the CDR3, the DNA is TGTGCCAGCAGCCCCGGGACTACATTTACCGGGGAGCTGTTTTTT.

The V call is TRBV2, the J call TRBJ2-2, with 7 bases matching TRBD1. The CDR3 runs 16 residues. V shed 4 bases and J 1 base; nucleotides not matched to a gene: 6. Germline CDR1 SNHLY, CDR2 FYNNEI. This chain's CDR3 is CASSATGVRNTGELFF. CDR3 in DNA: TGTGCCAGCAGTGCCACAGGGGTCCGGAACACCGGGGAGCTGTTTTTT.

The V gene is TRBV4-1, the J gene TRBJ2-5, with TRBD2 matching 9 bases. CDR3 length: 16 residues. V shed 0 bases and J 6 bases; nucleotides not matched to a gene: 8. The germline V gene has CDR1 MGHRA and CDR2 YSYEKL. CDR3 sequence: CASSQDPSGNSKTQYF. CDR3 in DNA: TGCGCCAGCAGCCAAGACCCTAGCGGGAATTCAAAGACCCAGTACTTC.

This rearrangement joins TRBV7-9 to TRBJ2-1; 10 bases agree with TRBD2. The CDR3 sequence is 16 residues long. CDR1 is SEHNR and CDR2 is FQNEAQ in the germline V gene (reference sequence). The J segment lost 9 bases and the V segment lost 5 bases, leaving 13 bases of the junction unmatched. The CDR3 region has the DNA TGTGCCAGCAGCCTCCGCGGCGTAGCGGGAGGAGGTGAGCAGTTCTTC. Residues: CASSLRGVAGGGEQFF.

The chain has TRBV6-6 and TRBJ2-3; no firm D call. Trimming took off 6 bases at V and 9 bases at J, with 16 bases between the two ends. The CDR3 contains 13 residues. Germline CDR1 reads MNHNY; CDR2 reads SVGAGI (reference sequence). Here the CDR3 DNA reads TGTGCCAGCAGCGAACGAGCACAGATAACGCAGTATTTT. Protein product: CASSERAQITQYF.

CDR3 bases: TGTGCCAGCAGCGGACGGGAAGGACTGGGGGAGACCCAGTACTTC. Amino acid sequence: CASSGREGLGETQYF. The genes are TRBV5-4 and TRBJ2-5; D possibly corresponds to TRBD2 (5 bases). CDR1 and CDR2 (germline): SGHNT, YYREEE (reference sequence). The CDR3 loop spans 15 amino acids. Trimming removed 4 bases from V and 5 bases from J, with 18 bases in between.

The chain recombines TRBV2 with TRBJ2-1; D is ambiguous. There are 12 residues in the CDR3. Germline V gene lookup returns CDR1 SNHLY and CDR2 FYNNEI. The ends were cut back, 4 bases at V and 2 bases at J, with 3 bases in the middle. The DNA of the CDR3 is TGTGCCAGCAGTGTGGCCTACAATGAGCAGTTCTTC. Amino acids: CASSVAYNEQFF.

V usage is TRBV7-9 and J usage is TRBJ1-1, with D uncertain. Per germline, CDR1 SEHNR and CDR2 FQNEAQ (reference sequence). The CDR3 extends over 14 amino acids. V was cut by 1 base and J by 3 bases, with 9 bases left in between. CDR3 sequence reads: CASSLDSGDTEAFF. The CDR3, as DNA: TGTGCCAGCAGCTTAGACTCTGGGGACACTGAAGCTTTCTTT. Variable domain in full (rest from reference TRBV7-9 and TRBJ1-1): DTGVSQNPRHKITKRGQNVTFRCDPISEHNRLYWYRQTLGQGPEFLTYFQNEAQLEKSRLLSDRFSAERPKGSFSTLEIQRTEQGDSAMYLCASSLDSGDTEAFFGQGTRLTVV.

V is TRBV19 and J is TRBJ2-1, with unresolved D. Between the trimmed V and J ends, which lost 2 bases and 6 bases, there was a span of 11 bases. This CDR3 contains 14 residues. Germline V gene data show CDR1 as LNHDA and CDR2 as SQIVND (reference sequence). The CDR3: CASSISGPFNEQFF. The CDR3 DNA is TGTGCCAGTAGTATATCTGGTCCCTTCAATGAGCAGTTCTTC. The complete variable domain, with remaining parts taken from reference TRBV19 and TRBJ2-1, reads DGGITQSPKYLFRKEGQNVTLSCEQNLNHDAMYWYRQDPGQGLRLIYYSQIVNDFQKGDIAEGYSVSREKKESFPLTVTSAQKNPTAFYLCASSISGPFNEQFFGPGTRLTVL.

The chain employs TRBV5-5 and TRBJ1-2, with D possibly being TRBD1 (5 bases). Germline V gives CDR1 SGHKS, CDR2 YYEKEE (reference sequence). Trimming removed 1 base from V and 3 bases from J, with 13 bases in between. CDR3 length equals 15 residues. CDR3 in DNA: TGTGCCAGCAGCTTGTTCCCAGGGAACGACTATGGCTACACCTTC. This translates into CASSLFPGNDYGYTF.

V and J are TRBV5-5 and TRBJ2-1; the match to TRBD2 covers 7 bases. Germline CDR1 reads SGHKS; CDR2 reads YYEKEE (reference sequence). This CDR3 has 16 amino acids. The V segment lost 6 bases and the J segment 6 bases; nucleotides outside the gene matches: 15. The CDR3 DNA sequence: TGTGCCAGCACCCCGGGCGTGGGGAGGGCTTCCAATGAGCAGTTCTTC. As protein: CASTPGVGRASNEQFF. The full variable domain, in which reference TRBV5-5 and TRBJ2-1 provide the parts outside the CDR3, is DAGVTQSPTHLIKTRGQQVTLRCSPISGHKSVSWYQQVLGQGPQFIFQYYEKEERGRGNFPDRFSARQFPNYSSELNVNALLLGDSALYLCASTPGVGRASNEQFFGPGTRLTVL.

V and J are TRBV13 and TRBJ2-3; D remains unclear. V gave up 3 bases and J gave up 0 bases, with 13 bases separating them. Germline V gene data show CDR1 as PRHDT and CDR2 as FYEKMQ (reference sequence). The CDR3 runs 16 residues. CDR3 sequence: CASSLAPGASTDTQYF. CDR3 DNA sequence: TGTGCCAGCAGCTTGGCGCCAGGCGCTAGCACAGATACGCAGTATTTT.

The genes are TRBV6-1 and TRBJ2-5, with TRBD2 matching over 11 bases. V was clipped by 7 bases and J by 3 bases; unmatched bases: 7. This CDR3 contains 15 residues. Germline CDR1 and CDR2: MNHNS and SASEGT. The CDR3 nucleotides are TGTGCCAGCATAAGGACTAGCGGGTTTGAAGAGACCCAGTACTTC. It translates to CASIRTSGFEETQYF.

The V call is TRBV28, the J call TRBJ2-7; weak D call: TRBD1 (6 bases). Germline V gene sequence: CDR1 MDHEN, CDR2 SYDVKM. The CDR3 is made up of 16 amino acids. Trimming shortened V by 7 bases and J by 6 bases, and 25 bases separated the two germline ends. Written as DNA, the CDR3 is TGTGCCAGCAATACCCCGGGACACACCCCCGGTGGCGAGCAGTACTTC. Translation: CASNTPGHTPGGEQYF.

The chain has TRBV28 and TRBJ2-1; weak D call: TRBD1 (6 bases). The CDR3 has 17 amino acids. Germline V CDR1 and CDR2: MDHEN, SYDVKM. The ends were cut back, 3 bases at V and 3 bases at J, with 18 bases in the middle. CDR3 bases: TGTGCCAGCAGTTTTGTCCCTACAGGGCTGTACTACAATGAGCAGTTCTTC. It yields the protein CASSFVPTGLYYNEQFF.

In the case of this clone: The same CDR3 can be traced to other DNA sequences in this sample. The chain employs TRBV6-5 and TRBJ2-2, with D possibly being TRBD2 (6 bases). The V and J ends lost 2 bases and 4 bases respectively, with 8 bases between them. There are 14 residues in the CDR3. Germline values: CDR1 MNHEY, CDR2 SVGAGI. CDR3 in amino acids: CASSYTGGTGELFF. DNA of the CDR3: TGTGCCAGCAGTTACACCGGGGGCACCGGGGAGCTGTTTTTT.

The chain has TRBV18 and TRBJ2-1, with TRBD2 identical over 10 bases. V lost 0 bases, J lost 3 bases, and 5 bases stayed unmatched. CDR3 length: 17 amino acids. Germline V gene sequence: CDR1 KGHSH, CDR2 LQKENI. The CDR3 region is CASSPPLTSGIYNEQFF. Here the CDR3 DNA reads TGTGCCAGCTCACCACCGCTAACTAGCGGGATCTACAATGAGCAGTTCTTC.

Here the CDR3 reads CASSQVGLAGGRNTGELFF. CDR3 DNA sequence: TGCGCCAGCAGCCAAGTCGGGCTAGCGGGAGGGAGGAACACCGGGGAGCTGTTTTTT. This chain connects TRBV4-1 to TRBJ2-2; 12 bases line up with TRBD2. The CDR3 loop spans 19 amino acids. Trimming took 1 base from V and 1 from J; bases not matched to a gene: 7. The germline V gene encodes CDR1 MGHRA and CDR2 YSYEKL.

This clone has a single count. V gene TRBV7-3 combines with J gene TRBJ2-3; 9 positions match TRBD2. Per the germline V gene, CDR1 is SGHTA and CDR2 is FQGTGA. The length of the CDR3 is 17 residues. J was trimmed by 1 base and V by 0 bases; bases with no gene match: 5. The CDR3 DNA is TGTGCCAGCAGCTTAACTGGCGGGAGGGCCGGCACAGATACGCAGTATTTT. Protein product: CASSLTGGRAGTDTQYF. The variable domain in full, completed from reference TRBV7-3 and TRBJ2-3, reads GAGVSQTPSNKVTEKGKYVELRCDPISGHTALYWYRQSLGQGPEFLIYFQGTGAADDSGLPNDRFFAVRPEGSVSTLKIQRTERGDSAVYLCASSLTGGRAGTDTQYFGPGTRLTVL.

The CDR3 DNA sequence: TGTGCCAGCAGCTTCCTCAGAGACAGGGGGAACACCATATATTTT. Protein product: CASSFLRDRGNTIYF. The chain joins TRBV5-5 to TRBJ1-3; 9 bases line up with TRBD1. The trim removed 2 bases at V and 7 bases at J, leaving 7 bases unmatched. The CDR3 is 15 amino acids. Germline values: CDR1 SGHKS, CDR2 YYEKEE (reference sequence).

The rearrangement joins TRBV7-8 to TRBJ1-5; TRBD1 aligns across 8 bases. Germline CDR1 and CDR2: SGHVS and FQNEAQ. This CDR3 is 18 amino acids long. V gave up 5 bases and J gave up 0 bases; unmatched junction bases: 12. CDR3 coding DNA: TGTGCCAGCAGCGGCGGACCCGGGACAGGCGATAGCAATCAGCCCCAGCATTTT. It codes for CASSGGPGTGDSNQPQHF.

This rearrangement joins TRBV7-8 to TRBJ2-7; D gene ambiguous. Germline loops: CDR1 SGHVS, CDR2 FQNEAQ. The CDR3 consists of 13 residues. V was trimmed by 1 base and J by 8 bases, leaving 12 bases between them. The CDR3 loop reads CASSLELKSQQYF. CDR3 nucleotide sequence: TGTGCCAGCAGCTTAGAATTGAAGTCGCAGCAGTACTTC.

V gene TRBV27 combines with J gene TRBJ2-2; 7 positions agree with TRBD2. J gave up 1 base and V 5 bases, and 7 bases lay outside the gene matches. The CDR3 has 16 amino acids. Germline-derived CDR1 and CDR2 are MNHEY and SMNVEV (reference sequence). DNA of the CDR3: TGTGCCAGCAGTCACCGGGGCGGGAGGAACACCGGGGAGCTGTTTTTT. This gives the protein CASSHRGGRNTGELFF.

The chain uses TRBV10-3 and TRBJ1-1; D uncertain. Germline assignment: CDR1 ENHRY and CDR2 SYGVKD. The CDR3 sequence is 14 residues long. The V gene lost 6 bases and the J gene lost 3 bases, with 14 bases spanning the gap. CDR3 sequence reads: CAIREGGSYTEAFF. The CDR3 bases are TGTGCCATCAGAGAGGGTGGATCGTACACTGAAGCTTTCTTT.

The rearrangement joins TRBV7-9 to TRBJ2-5; a possible D gene is TRBD2 (5 bases). The CDR3 is 13 residues long. Trimming took off 1 base at V and 4 bases at J, with 7 bases between the two ends. Germline CDR1 is SEHNR and CDR2 is FQNEAQ (reference sequence). The CDR3 nucleotides are TGTGCCAGCAGCTTAGGGAGGATAGAGACCCAGTACTTC. Translated, it gives CASSLGRIETQYF.

The CDR3 region is CASSFAGRNYEAFF. CDR3 DNA sequence: TGCGCCAGCAGCTTCGCCGGACGGAATTATGAAGCTTTCTTT. The V gene is TRBV5-1, the J gene TRBJ1-1; no clear D gene. With 2 bases removed from V and 7 bases from J, the gap between germline ends came to 15 bases. Per the germline V gene, CDR1 is SGHRS and CDR2 is YFSETQ. The CDR3 is 14 amino acids. The full variable domain, in which reference TRBV5-1 and TRBJ1-1 provide the parts outside the CDR3, is KAGVTQTPRYLIKTRGQQVTLSCSPISGHRSVSWYQQTPGQGLQFLFEYFSETQRNKGNFPGRFSGRQFSNSRSEMNVSTLELGDSALYLCASSFAGRNYEAFFGQGTRLTVV.

The rearrangement joins TRBV2 to TRBJ1-5, with TRBD1 identical over 9 bases. V was pared by 9 bases and J by 6 bases, with 15 bases of the junction left unmatched. Germline V gene lookup returns CDR1 SNHLY and CDR2 FYNNEI. The CDR3 is 16 amino acids. CDR3 DNA sequence: TGTGCCAGTGAAGGTGGGGGACAGGGAGCTTTTCAGCCCCAGCATTTT. Its protein is CASEGGGQGAFQPQHF. The full variable domain, rest sourced from reference TRBV2 and TRBJ1-5, is EPEVTQTPSHQVTQMGQEVILRCVPISNHLYFYWYRQILGQKVEFLVSFYNNEISEKSEIFDDQFSVERPDGSNFTLKIRSTKLEDSAMYFCASEGGGQGAFQPQHFGDGTRLSIL.

The chain combines TRBV5-1 with TRBJ1-5; D ambiguous. Germline values: CDR1 SGHRS, CDR2 YFSETQ. The CDR3 contains 14 residues. The V end lost 4 bases, the J end lost 2 bases, and 10 bases lay between the germline ends. In DNA form, the CDR3 reads TGCGCCAGCAGCCGAGGCGCGGGCAATCAGCCCCAGCATTTT. The encoded protein is CASSRGAGNQPQHF.

The rearrangement links TRBV28 to TRBJ2-1; maybe TRBD1 (6 bases). CDR1 MDHEN and CDR2 SYDVKM come from the germline V gene. Trimming removed 5 bases at V and 0 bases at J, with 14 bases between. This CDR3 has 16 residues. CDR3 DNA: TGTGCCAGCAGTAGGCGCGGACAGAGCTCCTACAATGAGCAGTTCTTC. Translating it yields CASSRRGQSSYNEQFF.

V gene TRBV7-2 combines with J gene TRBJ2-1; TRBD2 matches at 8 bases. Looked up from germline, CDR1 is SGHTA and CDR2 is FQGNSA. Losses at the gene ends were 2 bases for V and 8 bases for J; bases not matched to a gene: 8. The CDR3 runs 15 residues. The CDR3 sequence: CASSLRLAGGDEQFF. As DNA, the CDR3 is TGTGCCAGCAGCTTAAGGCTAGCGGGCGGGGATGAGCAGTTCTTC.